The present TCR beta chain was sequenced within a study of cytotoxic CD8 clonotypes in ibrutinib-treated CLL. Libraries were prepared by immunoSEQ multiplex PCR; TCRdb keeps only in-frame clonotypes and omits some of them. The data hold some 350,000 clones, with approximately 67% observed a single time. V lost 0 bases to trimming and J lost 0 bases, with 13 bases between them. The CDR3 extends over 17 amino acids. From germline, CDR1 is MGHRA and CDR2 YSYEKL. The chain couples TRBV4-1 to TRBJ2-3; D gene unclear. The TCR was taken from a human donor with chronic lymphocytic leukemia. Sequencing was performed on PBMCs, taken after 36 months of ibrutinib treatment. The CDR3 loop reads CASSQDRVALSTDTQYF. The CDR3 coding sequence is TGCGCCAGCAGCCAAGATCGAGTAGCACTGAGCACAGATACGCAGTATTTT.